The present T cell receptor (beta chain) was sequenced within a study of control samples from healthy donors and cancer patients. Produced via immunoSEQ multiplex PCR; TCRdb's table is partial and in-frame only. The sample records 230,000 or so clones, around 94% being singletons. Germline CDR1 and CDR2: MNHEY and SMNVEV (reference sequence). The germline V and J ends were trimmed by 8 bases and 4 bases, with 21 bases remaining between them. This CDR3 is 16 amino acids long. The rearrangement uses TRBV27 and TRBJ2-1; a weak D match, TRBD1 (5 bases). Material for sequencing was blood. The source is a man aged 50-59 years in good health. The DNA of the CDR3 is TGTGCCAGCTCGTCCCCATTGACAGACCGTTACAATGAGCAGTTCTTC. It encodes CASSSPLTDRYNEQFF.